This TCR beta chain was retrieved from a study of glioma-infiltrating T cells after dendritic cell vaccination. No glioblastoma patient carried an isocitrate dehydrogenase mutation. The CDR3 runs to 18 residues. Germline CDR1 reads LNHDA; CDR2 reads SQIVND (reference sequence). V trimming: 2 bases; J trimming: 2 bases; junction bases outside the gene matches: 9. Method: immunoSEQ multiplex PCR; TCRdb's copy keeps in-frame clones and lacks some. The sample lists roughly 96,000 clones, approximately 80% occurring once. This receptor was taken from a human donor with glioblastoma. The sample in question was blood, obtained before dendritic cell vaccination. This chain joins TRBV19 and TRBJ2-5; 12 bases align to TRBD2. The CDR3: CASSISLAGGPLQETQYF. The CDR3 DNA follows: TGTGCCAGTAGTATAAGCCTAGCGGGAGGGCCGCTTCAAGAGACCCAGTACTTC.